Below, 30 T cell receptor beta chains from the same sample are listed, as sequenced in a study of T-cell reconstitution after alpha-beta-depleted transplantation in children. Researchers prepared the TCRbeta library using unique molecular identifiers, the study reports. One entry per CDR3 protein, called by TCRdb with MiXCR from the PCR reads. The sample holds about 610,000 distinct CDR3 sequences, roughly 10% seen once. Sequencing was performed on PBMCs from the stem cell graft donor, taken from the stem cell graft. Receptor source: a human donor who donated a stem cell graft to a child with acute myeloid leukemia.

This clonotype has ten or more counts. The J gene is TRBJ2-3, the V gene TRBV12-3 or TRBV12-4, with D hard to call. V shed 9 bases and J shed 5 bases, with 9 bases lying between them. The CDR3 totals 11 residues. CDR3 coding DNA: TGTGCCAGTGGTCTCGGAGATACGCAGTATTTT. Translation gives CASGLGDTQYF.

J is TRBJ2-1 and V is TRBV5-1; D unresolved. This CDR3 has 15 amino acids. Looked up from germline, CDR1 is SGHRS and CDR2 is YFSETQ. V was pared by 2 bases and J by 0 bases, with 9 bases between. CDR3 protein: CASSLTYASYNEQFF. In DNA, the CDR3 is TGCGCCAGCAGCTTAACATACGCCTCCTACAATGAGCAGTTCTTC.

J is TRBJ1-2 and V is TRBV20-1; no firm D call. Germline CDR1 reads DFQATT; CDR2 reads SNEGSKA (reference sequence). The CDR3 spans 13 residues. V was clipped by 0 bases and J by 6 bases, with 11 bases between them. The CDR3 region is CSARDSAENGYTF. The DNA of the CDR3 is TGCAGTGCTAGAGATTCGGCTGAGAATGGCTACACCTTC.

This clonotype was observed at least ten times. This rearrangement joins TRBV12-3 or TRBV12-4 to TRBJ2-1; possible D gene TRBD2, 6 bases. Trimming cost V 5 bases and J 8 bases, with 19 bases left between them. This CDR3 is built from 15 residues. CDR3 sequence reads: CASSPRRVQEHEQFF. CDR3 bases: TGTGCCAGCAGTCCTCGGAGGGTGCAGGAACATGAGCAGTTCTTC.

The CDR3 protein is CASSEGKGRNTIYF. CDR3 DNA sequence: TGTGCCAGCAGTGAGGGCAAAGGGCGAAACACCATATATTTT. The V and J genes are TRBV25-1 and TRBJ1-3, with D hard to call. The CDR3 loop spans 14 amino acids. From germline, CDR1 is MGHDK and CDR2 SYGVNS. Trimming took 3 bases from V and 5 from J, leaving 11 bases between them.

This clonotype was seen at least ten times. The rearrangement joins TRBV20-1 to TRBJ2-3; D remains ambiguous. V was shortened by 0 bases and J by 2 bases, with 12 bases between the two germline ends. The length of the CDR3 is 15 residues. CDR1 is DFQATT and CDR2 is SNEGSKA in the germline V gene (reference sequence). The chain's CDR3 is CSARDWGLNTDTQYF. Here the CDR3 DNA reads TGCAGTGCTAGAGATTGGGGATTAAACACAGATACGCAGTATTTT.

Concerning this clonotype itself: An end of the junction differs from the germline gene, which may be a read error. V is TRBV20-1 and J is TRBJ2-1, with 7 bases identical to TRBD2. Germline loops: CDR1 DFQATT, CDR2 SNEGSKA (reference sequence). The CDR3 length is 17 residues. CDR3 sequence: CCARAKGAWGRAHEQFF. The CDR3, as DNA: TGCTGTGCTAGAGCCAAAGGAGCTTGGGGGAGGGCCCATGAGCAGTTCTTC.

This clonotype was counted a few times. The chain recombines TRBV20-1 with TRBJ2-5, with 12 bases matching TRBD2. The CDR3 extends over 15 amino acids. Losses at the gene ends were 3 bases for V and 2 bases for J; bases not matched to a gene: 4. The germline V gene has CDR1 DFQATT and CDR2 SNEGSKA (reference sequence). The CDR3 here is CSASKLAGGQETQYF. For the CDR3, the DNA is TGCAGTGCTAGTAAACTAGCGGGAGGTCAAGAGACCCAGTACTTC.

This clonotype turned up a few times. The CDR3 spells CASSRSGRAYEQYF. The CDR3 bases are TGTGCCAGCAGTCGTAGCGGGAGGGCTTACGAGCAGTACTTC. The chain is built from TRBV12-3 or TRBV12-4 and TRBJ2-7; 11 bases are a match to TRBD2. This CDR3 is 14 amino acids long. Trimming removed 5 bases from V and 4 bases from J; junction bases left unmatched: 4.

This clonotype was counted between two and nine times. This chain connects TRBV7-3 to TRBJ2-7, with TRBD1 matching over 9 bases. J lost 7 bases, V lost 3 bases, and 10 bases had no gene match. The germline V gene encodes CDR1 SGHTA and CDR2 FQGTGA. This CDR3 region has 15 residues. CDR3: CASSFPVQGAREQYF. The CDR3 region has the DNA TGTGCCAGCAGCTTCCCGGTACAGGGGGCGCGGGAGCAGTACTTC. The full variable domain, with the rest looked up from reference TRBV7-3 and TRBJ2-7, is GAGVSQTPSNKVTEKGKYVELRCDPISGHTALYWYRQSLGQGPEFLIYFQGTGAADDSGLPNDRFFAVRPEGSVSTLKIQRTERGDSAVYLCASSFPVQGAREQYFGPGTRLTVT.

The CDR3 reads CSAPPGGLAGSGELFF. CDR3 sequence (DNA): TGCAGTGCGCCCCCCGGGGGACTAGCGGGATCCGGGGAGCTGTTTTTT. This rearrangement joins TRBV20-1 to TRBJ2-2; 13 bases fit TRBD2. The CDR3 contains 16 residues. Germline CDR1 DFQATT, CDR2 SNEGSKA (reference sequence). With V trimmed by 6 bases and J by 6 bases, 10 bases remained unmatched.

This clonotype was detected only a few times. CDR3 DNA: TGCGCCAGCAGCTTGGTTTCGAAAGGGGGAAGGGAGACCCAGTACTTC. Protein sequence: CASSLVSKGGRETQYF. The chain is built from TRBV5-1 and TRBJ2-5; possibly TRBD1 for D (6 bases). CDR3 length equals 16 residues. Germline CDR1 and CDR2: SGHRS and YFSETQ. The V end was cut by 0 bases, the J end by 5 bases, with 17 bases between. The variable domain in full, with the rest retrieved from reference TRBV5-1 and TRBJ2-5, is KAGVTQTPRYLIKTRGQQVTLSCSPISGHRSVSWYQQTPGQGLQFLFEYFSETQRNKGNFPGRFSGRQFSNSRSEMNVSTLELGDSALYLCASSLVSKGGRETQYFGPGTRLLVL.

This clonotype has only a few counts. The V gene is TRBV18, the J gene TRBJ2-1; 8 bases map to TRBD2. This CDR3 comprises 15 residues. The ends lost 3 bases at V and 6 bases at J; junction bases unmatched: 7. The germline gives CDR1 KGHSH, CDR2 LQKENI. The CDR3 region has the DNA TGTGCCAGCTCACCTCCAGCGGGAGCGGGCAATGAGCAGTTCTTC. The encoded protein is CASSPPAGAGNEQFF. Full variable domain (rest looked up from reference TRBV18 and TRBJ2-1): NAGVMQNPRHLVRRRGQEARLRCSPMKGHSHVYWYRQLPEEGLKFMVYLQKENIIDESGMPKERFSAEFPKEGPSILRIQQVVRGDSAAYFCASSPPAGAGNEQFFGPGTRLTVL.

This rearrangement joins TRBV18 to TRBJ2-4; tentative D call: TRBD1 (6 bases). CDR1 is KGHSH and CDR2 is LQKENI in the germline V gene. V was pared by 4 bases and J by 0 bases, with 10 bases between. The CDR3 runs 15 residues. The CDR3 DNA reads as TGTGCCAGCTCACAGGACAGCCTAGCCAAAAACATTCAGTACTTC. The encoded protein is CASSQDSLAKNIQYF.

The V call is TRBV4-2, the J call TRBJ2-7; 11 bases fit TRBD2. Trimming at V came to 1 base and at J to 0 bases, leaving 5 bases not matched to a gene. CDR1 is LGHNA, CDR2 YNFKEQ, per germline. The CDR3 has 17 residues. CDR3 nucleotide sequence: TGTGCCAGCAGCCAAGTGTCTGGGACTAGCGGCTCCTACGAGCAGTACTTC. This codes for CASSQVSGTSGSYEQYF.

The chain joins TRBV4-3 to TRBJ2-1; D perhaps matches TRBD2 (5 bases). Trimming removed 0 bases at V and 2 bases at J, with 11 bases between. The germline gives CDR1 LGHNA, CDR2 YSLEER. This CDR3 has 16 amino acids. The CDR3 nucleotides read TGCGCCAGCAGCCAAGATGATCGGGGTCCCTACAATGAGCAGTTCTTC. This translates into CASSQDDRGPYNEQFF.

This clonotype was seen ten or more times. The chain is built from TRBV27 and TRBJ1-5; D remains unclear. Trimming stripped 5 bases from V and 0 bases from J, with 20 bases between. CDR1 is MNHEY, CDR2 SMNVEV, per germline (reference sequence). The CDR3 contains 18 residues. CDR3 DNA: TGTGCCAGCAGTCCCTCTAGAACAGAACCTTATAGCAATCAGCCCCAGCATTTT. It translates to CASSPSRTEPYSNQPQHF.

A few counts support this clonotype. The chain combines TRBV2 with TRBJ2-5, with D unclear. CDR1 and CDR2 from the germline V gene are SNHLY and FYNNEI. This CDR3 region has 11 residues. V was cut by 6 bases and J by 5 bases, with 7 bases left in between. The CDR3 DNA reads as TGTGCCAGCAGAAAGAGCGAGACCCAGTACTTC. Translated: CASRKSETQYF.

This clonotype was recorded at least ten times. DNA of the CDR3: TGCAGCCTATCGACTAGCGGGGCCCCGGGCACCGGGGAGCTGTTTTTT. Translating gives CSLSTSGAPGTGELFF. The chain is built from TRBV20-1 and TRBJ2-2; 11 bases are shared with TRBD2. CDR3 size: 16 residues. Germline assignment: CDR1 DFQATT and CDR2 SNEGSKA (reference sequence).

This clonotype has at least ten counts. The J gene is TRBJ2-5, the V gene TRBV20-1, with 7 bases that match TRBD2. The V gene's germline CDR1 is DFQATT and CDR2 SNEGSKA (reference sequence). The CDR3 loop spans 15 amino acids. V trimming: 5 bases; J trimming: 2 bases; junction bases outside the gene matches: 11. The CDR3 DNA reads TGCAGTGCTTCACCCCCACTAGCGACGCAAGAGACCCAGTACTTC. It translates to CSASPPLATQETQYF.

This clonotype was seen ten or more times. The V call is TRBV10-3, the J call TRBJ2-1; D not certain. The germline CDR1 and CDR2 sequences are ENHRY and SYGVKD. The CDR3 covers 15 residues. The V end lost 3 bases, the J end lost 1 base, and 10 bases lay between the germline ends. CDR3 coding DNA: TGTGCCATCAGTGATACAGCTTTTTCCTACAATGAGCAGTTCTTC. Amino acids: CAISDTAFSYNEQFF.

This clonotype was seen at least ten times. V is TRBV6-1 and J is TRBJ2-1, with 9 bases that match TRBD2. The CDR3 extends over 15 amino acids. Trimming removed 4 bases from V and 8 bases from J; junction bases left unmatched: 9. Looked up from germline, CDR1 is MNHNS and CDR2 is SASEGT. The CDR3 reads CASSVWREGGYEQFF. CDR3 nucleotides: TGTGCCAGCAGTGTGTGGCGGGAGGGGGGTTATGAGCAGTTCTTC.

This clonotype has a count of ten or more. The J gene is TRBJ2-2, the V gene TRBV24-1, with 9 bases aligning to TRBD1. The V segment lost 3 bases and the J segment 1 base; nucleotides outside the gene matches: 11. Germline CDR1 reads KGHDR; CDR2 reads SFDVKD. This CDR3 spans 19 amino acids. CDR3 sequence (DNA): TGTGCCACCAGTGATACATCCGGGACAGGGCTTAAGAACACCGGGGAGCTGTTTTTT. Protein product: CATSDTSGTGLKNTGELFF.

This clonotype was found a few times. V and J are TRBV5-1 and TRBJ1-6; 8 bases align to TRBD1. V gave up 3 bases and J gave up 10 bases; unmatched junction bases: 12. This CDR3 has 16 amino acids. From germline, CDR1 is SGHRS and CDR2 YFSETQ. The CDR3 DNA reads TGCGCCAGCAGCTCCACCGGACAGGGAGGGTCCTCACCCCTCCACTTT. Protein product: CASSSTGQGGSSPLHF.

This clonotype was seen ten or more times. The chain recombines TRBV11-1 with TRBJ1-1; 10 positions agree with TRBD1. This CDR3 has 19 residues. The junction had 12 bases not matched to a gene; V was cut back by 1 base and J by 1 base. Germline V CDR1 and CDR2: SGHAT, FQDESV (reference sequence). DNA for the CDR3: TGTGCCAGCAGCTTAGTTCCGGGACAGGGGAGAAAGACGAACACTGAAGCTTTCTTT. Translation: CASSLVPGQGRKTNTEAFF. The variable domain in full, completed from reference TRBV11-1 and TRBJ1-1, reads EAEVAQSPRYKITEKSQAVAFWCDPISGHATLYWYRQILGQGPELLVQFQDESVVDDSQLPKDRFSAERLKGVDSTLKIQPAELGDSAMYLCASSLVPGQGRKTNTEAFFGQGTRLTVV.

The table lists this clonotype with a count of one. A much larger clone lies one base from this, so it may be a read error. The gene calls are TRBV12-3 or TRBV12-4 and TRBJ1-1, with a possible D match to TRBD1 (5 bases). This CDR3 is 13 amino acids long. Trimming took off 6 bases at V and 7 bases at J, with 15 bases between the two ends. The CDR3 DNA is TGTGCCAGCAGGGGGACGTCCGCAAGTGAAGCTTTCTTT. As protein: CASRGTSASEAFF.

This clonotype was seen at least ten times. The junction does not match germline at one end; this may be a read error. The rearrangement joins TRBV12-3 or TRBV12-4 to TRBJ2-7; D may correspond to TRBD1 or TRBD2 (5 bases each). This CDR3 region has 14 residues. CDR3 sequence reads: CASSLRQGAYEQYF. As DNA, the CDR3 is TGCGCCAGCAGCTTGAGGCAGGGAGCCTACGAGCAGTACTTC.

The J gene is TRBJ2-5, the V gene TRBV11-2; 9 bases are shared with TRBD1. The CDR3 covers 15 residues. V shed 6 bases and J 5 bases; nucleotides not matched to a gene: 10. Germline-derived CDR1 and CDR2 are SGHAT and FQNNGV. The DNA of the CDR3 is TGTGCCAGCAGACCTGGACAGGGGTCGTGGGAGACCCAGTACTTC. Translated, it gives CASRPGQGSWETQYF.

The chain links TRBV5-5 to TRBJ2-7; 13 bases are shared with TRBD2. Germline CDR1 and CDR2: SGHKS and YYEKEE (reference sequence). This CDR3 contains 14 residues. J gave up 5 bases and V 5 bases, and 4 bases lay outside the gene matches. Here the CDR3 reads CASRGLAGANEQYF. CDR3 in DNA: TGTGCCAGCAGAGGACTAGCGGGAGCCAACGAGCAGTACTTC.

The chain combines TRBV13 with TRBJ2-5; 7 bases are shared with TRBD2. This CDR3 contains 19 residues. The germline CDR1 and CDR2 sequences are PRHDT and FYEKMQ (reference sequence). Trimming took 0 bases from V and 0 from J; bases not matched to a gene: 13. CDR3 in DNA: TGTGCCAGCAGCTTAGGTCGTCTAGCGGAGGGACCGTACCAAGAGACCCAGTACTTC. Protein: CASSLGRLAEGPYQETQYF.